Presented here are 9 T cell receptor beta chains from one specimen sequenced in a study of cytomegalovirus exposure and HLA in healthy donors. PCR employed 60 Vbeta and 13 Jbeta primers. Clones were sequenced by immunoSEQ multiplex PCR, and TCRdb holds only the in-frame ones, with some missing. The repertoire holds about 98,000 clones, with over 65% as singletons. The sample consisted of PBMCs. The receptors were gathered from a man in his 60s in good health and CMV-seropositive.

This chain uses TRBV5-1 with TRBJ2-5, with 8 nucleotides matching TRBD1. This CDR3 region has 14 residues. Per the germline V gene, CDR1 is SGHRS and CDR2 is YFSETQ. Losses at the gene ends were 5 bases for V and 2 bases for J; bases not matched to a gene: 5. CDR3 in DNA: TGCGCCAGCAGTAATGGACAGGGACAAGAGACCCAGTACTTC. Its translation: CASSNGQGQETQYF.

This chain joins TRBV7-9 and TRBJ2-1, with 10 bases that match TRBD2. This CDR3 has 17 residues. CDR1 is SEHNR, CDR2 FQNEAQ, per germline (reference sequence). V dropped 2 bases and J dropped 6; count of bases not matched to a gene: 10. CDR3 in amino acids: CASSLYRPSGGPNEQFF. Here the CDR3 DNA reads TGTGCCAGCAGCTTATACCGTCCTAGCGGGGGACCCAATGAGCAGTTCTTC.

This chain joins TRBV2 and TRBJ1-6; a weak D match, TRBD1 (6 bases). The V end lost 6 bases, the J end lost 8 bases, and 14 bases lay between the germline ends. The CDR3 has 14 residues. Germline V gives CDR1 SNHLY, CDR2 FYNNEI. Written as DNA, the CDR3 is TGTGCCAGCAGGCCGGACAGTAAGCATTCACCCCTCCACTTT. It yields the protein CASRPDSKHSPLHF.

The chain uses TRBV4-2 and TRBJ1-6, with 9 bases identical to TRBD1. After removal of 4 bases from V and 8 bases from J, the junction contained 6 bases not matched to a gene. This CDR3 comprises 15 residues. Germline CDR1 and CDR2: LGHNA and YNFKEQ. This chain's CDR3 is CASSLPGQGDSPLHF. Here the CDR3 DNA reads TGTGCCAGCAGCCTTCCGGGACAGGGAGATTCACCCCTCCACTTT.

The chain links TRBV2 to TRBJ1-6; D is possibly TRBD1 (5 bases). This CDR3 spans 15 amino acids. The V gene lost 3 bases and the J gene lost 7 bases, with 13 bases spanning the gap. The germline gives CDR1 SNHLY, CDR2 FYNNEI. The CDR3 reads CASSERQGSNSPLHF. The CDR3 nucleotides are TGTGCCAGCAGTGAGCGGCAGGGAAGCAATTCACCCCTCCACTTT.

In this sample, this clone turned up once. CDR3 coding DNA: TGCGCCAGCAGCCAAGGAACAGTCAACACCGGGGAGCTGTTTTTT. As protein: CASSQGTVNTGELFF. V and J are TRBV4-1 and TRBJ2-2; D gene uncertain. Germline CDR1 is MGHRA and CDR2 is YSYEKL. Deletions cut 1 base from V and 2 bases from J, with 8 bases between. The CDR3 covers 15 residues.

The chain has TRBV11-2 and TRBJ2-7, with TRBD2 matching 7 bases. Germline-derived CDR1 and CDR2 are SGHAT and FQNNGV. CDR3 length equals 13 residues. V lost 3 bases to trimming and J lost 3 bases; unmatched junction nucleotides: 2. The CDR3 nucleotides read TGTGCCAGCAGCTTCGGGGGGTTCTACGAGCAGTACTTC. It encodes CASSFGGFYEQYF. Looking up the rest from reference TRBV11-2 and TRBJ2-7 gives the full variable domain: EAGVAQSPRYKIIEKRQSVAFWCNPISGHATLYWYQQILGQGPKLLIQFQNNGVVDDSQLPKDRFSAERLKGVDSTLKIQPAKLEDSAVYLCASSFGGFYEQYFGPGTRLTVT.

This clone was found a few times. This sequence joins TRBV28 and TRBJ1-4; weak D call: TRBD1 (5 bases). CDR3 length: 15 residues. Germline assignment: CDR1 MDHEN and CDR2 SYDVKM. V lost 2 bases and J 8 bases, leaving 15 bases between the germline ends. The DNA of the CDR3 is TGTGCCAGCAGTTTAGCGGGGGGGGTTGAAGAAAAACTGTTTTTT. Encoded protein: CASSLAGGVEEKLFF.

This chain joins TRBV29-1 and TRBJ2-3, with D hard to call. In germline, CDR1 is SQVTM, CDR2 ANQGSEA. CDR3 length: 10 residues. V lost 3 bases to trimming and J lost 14 bases, with 12 bases between them. The chain's CDR3 is CSVDQVVSYF. The CDR3 DNA reads as TGCAGCGTTGATCAGGTAGTCTCGTATTTT.